The 21 T cell receptor beta chains below all came from one sample that was sequenced in a study of cytomegalovirus exposure and HLA in healthy donors. The PCR contained 60 Vbeta and 13 Jbeta primers. Profiled with immunoSEQ multiplex PCR; TCRdb holds only in-frame clones, not every one. Among about 200,000 clones listed, roughly four fifths were seen once. The sample taken for sequencing was PBMCs. The receptors were gathered from a man between 25 and 39 years old in good health and CMV-seronegative.

This clone has more than one count but fewer than ten. The chain joins TRBV28 to TRBJ2-3, with D unclear. Germline V lookup: CDR1 MDHEN, CDR2 SYDVKM. V lost 2 bases to trimming and J lost 6 bases, with 6 bases between them. This CDR3 contains 12 residues. CDR3 DNA: TGTGCCAGCAGTTTAACGAGGGATACGCAGTATTTT. This codes for CASSLTRDTQYF.

This chain joins TRBV7-6 and TRBJ1-2; D is possibly TRBD1 (5 bases). Trimming removed 1 base at V and 6 bases at J, with 15 bases between. This CDR3 has 15 residues. Germline CDR1 is SGHVS and CDR2 is FNYEAQ. The DNA of the CDR3 is TGTGCCAGCAGCTTAGTTGGGGGGGAATCGGATGGCTACACCTTC. Amino acids: CASSLVGGESDGYTF.

This clone was detected only a few times. The V call is TRBV19, the J call TRBJ1-1; 7 bases line up with TRBD1. Germline V gene sequence: CDR1 LNHDA, CDR2 SQIVND (reference sequence). Trimming cost V 1 base and J 5 bases; bases outside gene matches: 7. The CDR3 runs 15 residues. As DNA, the CDR3 is TGTGCCAGTAGTATAGCTCAGGGGGGATGGACTGAAGCTTTCTTT. Translation: CASSIAQGGWTEAFF. Together with reference TRBV19 and TRBJ1-1, the CDR3 gives the full variable domain: DGGITQSPKYLFRKEGQNVTLSCEQNLNHDAMYWYRQDPGQGLRLIYYSQIVNDFQKGDIAEGYSVSREKKESFPLTVTSAQKNPTAFYLCASSIAQGGWTEAFFGQGTRLTVV.

The genes are TRBV19 and TRBJ2-6, with D perhaps matching TRBD1 (6 bases). Germline V lookup: CDR1 LNHDA, CDR2 SQIVND (reference sequence). CDR3 length equals 18 residues. V was cut by 1 base and J by 0 bases, with 13 bases left in between. CDR3 residues: CASSIGLGQRSGANVLTF. CDR3 sequence (DNA): TGTGCCAGTAGTATAGGGTTGGGACAACGCTCTGGGGCCAACGTCCTGACTTTC. The whole variable domain, remainder taken from reference TRBV19 and TRBJ2-6, is DGGITQSPKYLFRKEGQNVTLSCEQNLNHDAMYWYRQDPGQGLRLIYYSQIVNDFQKGDIAEGYSVSREKKESFPLTVTSAQKNPTAFYLCASSIGLGQRSGANVLTFGAGSRLTVL.

The chain recombines TRBV5-4 with TRBJ2-7, with 7 bases identical to TRBD2. J gave up 3 bases and V 3 bases, and 12 bases lay outside the gene matches. The CDR3 has 16 residues. Germline V gives CDR1 SGHNT, CDR2 YYREEE (reference sequence). CDR3 DNA sequence: TGTGCCAGCAGCTCCCGTCTAGCGGCTACCTTCTACGAGCAGTACTTC. Translating gives CASSSRLAATFYEQYF.

This clone was observed a single time. The rearrangement links TRBV18 to TRBJ2-7, with 7 bases matching TRBD1. CDR1 is KGHSH and CDR2 is LQKENI in the germline V gene. This CDR3 contains 16 residues. With V trimmed by 3 bases and J by 2 bases, 10 bases remained unmatched. As DNA, the CDR3 is TGTGCCAGCTCACCTCAAACGGGACAGATCCCCTACGAGCAGTACTTC. It codes for CASSPQTGQIPYEQYF. The full variable domain, completed using reference TRBV18 and TRBJ2-7, is NAGVMQNPRHLVRRRGQEARLRCSPMKGHSHVYWYRQLPEEGLKFMVYLQKENIIDESGMPKERFSAEFPKEGPSILRIQQVVRGDSAAYFCASSPQTGQIPYEQYFGPGTRLTVT.

The rearrangement joins TRBV6-5 to TRBJ2-5; D perhaps matches TRBD2 (6 bases). V lost 6 bases to trimming and J lost 2 bases, with 16 bases between them. CDR1 is MNHEY and CDR2 is SVGAGI in the germline V gene. This CDR3 has 15 residues. CDR3 DNA sequence: TGTGCCAGCAGCCCCCCGGGGGTCCTACAAGAGACCCAGTACTTC. Its protein product is CASSPPGVLQETQYF.

The rearrangement uses TRBV9 and TRBJ2-6, with unresolved D. This CDR3 comprises 14 residues. In germline, CDR1 is SGDLS, CDR2 YYNGEE. V dropped 2 bases and J dropped 3 bases, with 6 bases sitting between them. The CDR3 nucleotides read TGTGCCAGCAGCGTTTCCCTTGGGGCCAACGTCCTGACTTTC. It encodes CASSVSLGANVLTF.

The rearrangement joins TRBV6-9 to TRBJ1-4; 7 nucleotides match TRBD1. Germline V gives CDR1 MNHGY, CDR2 SVAAGI. The CDR3 contains 18 residues. The junction had 13 bases not matched to a gene; V was cut back by 4 bases and J by 2 bases. The CDR3 region is CASSSTGDRGWTNEKLFF. Here the CDR3 DNA reads TGTGCCAGCAGTTCCACAGGGGATCGGGGTTGGACTAATGAAAAACTGTTTTTT.

This sequence joins TRBV27 and TRBJ2-3, with D unresolved. Germline values: CDR1 MNHEY, CDR2 SMNVEV (reference sequence). The CDR3 runs 14 residues. V lost 6 bases and J 8 bases, leaving 18 bases between the germline ends. The CDR3 sequence is CASSLIQPGGTQYF. Written as DNA, the CDR3 is TGTGCCAGCAGCCTGATCCAGCCCGGCGGTACGCAGTATTTT.

The chain joins TRBV15 to TRBJ1-4, with 7 bases fitting TRBD1. Germline CDR1 reads LNHNV; CDR2 reads YYDKDF (reference sequence). V lost 0 bases to trimming and J lost 8 bases; unmatched junction nucleotides: 6. There are 15 residues in the CDR3. Here the CDR3 reads CATSRDRRQGEKLFF. Here the CDR3 DNA reads TGTGCCACCAGCAGAGATAGGAGACAGGGCGAAAAACTGTTTTTT.

The CDR3 spells CASREAPQGAYEQYF. In DNA form, the CDR3 reads TGCGCCAGCCGCGAGGCTCCGCAGGGGGCCTACGAGCAGTACTTC. V usage is TRBV5-1 and J usage is TRBJ2-7; TRBD1 agrees at 7 bases. CDR3 size: 15 residues. Germline V lookup: CDR1 SGHRS, CDR2 YFSETQ. The V and J ends lost 7 bases and 2 bases, in that order; junction bases with no gene match: 12.

The chain uses TRBV4-1 and TRBJ2-7; possible D gene TRBD2, 8 bases. In germline, CDR1 is MGHRA, CDR2 YSYEKL. There are 19 residues in the CDR3. Trimming pared 4 bases from V and 1 base from J, leaving 26 bases between. CDR3 sequence: CASSPGVGGVGGFSYEQYF. As DNA, the CDR3 is TGCGCCAGCAGCCCAGGGGTCGGGGGGGTAGGGGGCTTTTCCTACGAGCAGTACTTC.

The CDR3 here is CASSLEGRLNTEAFF. In DNA form, the CDR3 reads TGTGCCAGCAGCTTGGAGGGACGGTTGAACACTGAAGCTTTCTTT. This rearrangement joins TRBV7-2 to TRBJ1-1; TRBD1 might be the D (5 bases). Between the trimmed V and J ends, which lost 3 bases and 0 bases, there was a span of 11 bases. The CDR3 spans 15 residues. Germline CDR1 SGHTA, CDR2 FQGNSA.

The rearrangement links TRBV30 to TRBJ1-1; D uncertain. Germline V lookup: CDR1 GTSNPN, CDR2 SVGIG (reference sequence). Deletions cut 0 bases from V and 0 bases from J, with 8 bases between. CDR3 length equals 14 residues. The CDR3 coding sequence is TGTGCCTGGAGTGTACTAGTAATGAACACTGAAGCTTTCTTT. This sequence encodes CAWSVLVMNTEAFF.

This clone was seen a few times. This chain connects TRBV6-5 to TRBJ2-3; 8 positions match TRBD2. The ends lost 2 bases at V and 1 base at J; junction bases unmatched: 5. This CDR3 is built from 16 residues. CDR1 and CDR2 from the germline V gene are MNHEY and SVGAGI. The CDR3 DNA is TGTGCCAGCAGTTACCGGGGGGGGCTCGGCACAGATACGCAGTATTTT. Amino acid sequence: CASSYRGGLGTDTQYF.

The chain employs TRBV9 and TRBJ1-3, with 7 nucleotides matching TRBD1. V lost 2 bases to trimming and J lost 5 bases; unmatched junction nucleotides: 19. The CDR3 runs to 19 residues. Germline loops: CDR1 SGDLS, CDR2 YYNGEE. Here the CDR3 reads CASSVGTLIPTGDRNTIYF. Written as DNA, the CDR3 is TGTGCCAGCAGCGTCGGCACCTTGATCCCTACAGGGGACCGAAACACCATATATTTT. Supplemented by reference TRBV9 and TRBJ1-3, the full variable domain reads DSGVTQTPKHLITATGQRVTLRCSPRSGDLSVYWYQQSLDQGLQFLIQYYNGEERAKGNILERFSAQQFPDLHSELNLSSLELGDSALYFCASSVGTLIPTGDRNTIYFGEGSWLTVV.

The CDR3 loop reads CASSESSGNYEQYF. Here the CDR3 DNA reads TGCGCCAGCAGTGAGTCTAGCGGGAACTACGAGCAGTACTTC. The J gene is TRBJ2-7, the V gene TRBV10-1, with 8 bases identical to TRBD2. Trimming at V came to 0 bases and at J to 3 bases, leaving 1 base not matched to a gene. The CDR3 is made up of 14 amino acids. Germline CDR1 is WNHNN and CDR2 is SYGVQD (reference sequence).

This clone was detected only a few times. The rearrangement joins TRBV13 to TRBJ2-1; TRBD2 matches 10 bases. The CDR3 is made up of 15 amino acids. The V gene's germline CDR1 is PRHDT and CDR2 FYEKMQ (reference sequence). The V and J ends lost 0 bases and 8 bases, in that order; junction bases with no gene match: 4. The CDR3 loop reads CASSLGASGSDEQFF. The CDR3 bases are TGTGCCAGCAGCTTAGGGGCTAGCGGGAGCGATGAGCAGTTCTTC.

This rearrangement joins TRBV2 to TRBJ2-3; 7 bases are a match to TRBD2. The germline V gene has CDR1 SNHLY and CDR2 FYNNEI. The CDR3 is 16 residues long. V was clipped by 6 bases and J by 1 base; unmatched bases: 10. The CDR3 region is CASRRGTGLGTDTQYF. CDR3 bases: TGTGCCAGCAGGCGGGGGACTGGGTTGGGCACAGATACGCAGTATTTT.

This chain joins TRBV25-1 and TRBJ2-5; TRBD1 aligns across 9 bases. The J call may be in error: the DNA end matches TRBJ2-7 better. The CDR3 extends over 16 amino acids. Germline CDR1 reads MGHDK; CDR2 reads SYGVNS. DNA for the CDR3: TGTGCCAGCAGTGAAGCTGGGACAGGGAGTTCCTACGAGCAGTACTTC. Translated: CASSEAGTGSSYEQYF.